This TCR beta chain was documented in a study of vaccination and CD4 T cells after COVID-19. In the study overall: Six males and four females, two Hispanic, made up the convalescents. In the control cultures, a CEFX pool, an HIV-1 Nef pool, or no peptide was supplied.

About this clonotype: What it recognizes is unknown.

Regarding time point: late sampling 161 to 241 days after vaccination in three convalescent patients. Treatment noted: roughly ten-day PBMC culture with coronavirus spike peptide pools or control peptides (ViraFEST assay). Sequencing of the DNA from cultured CD4+ T cells was carried out with the Oncomine TCR Beta short-read assay. MiXCR, applied by TCRdb to the PCR reads, yields one record per CDR3 protein. The sample holds approximately 21,000 distinct CDR3 sequences, approximately 42% seen once. Germline V gives CDR1 DFQATT, CDR2 SNEGSKA (reference sequence). Trimming pared 0 bases from V and 0 bases from J, leaving 12 bases between. This CDR3 has 15 amino acids.

The source is a human donor who had recovered from COVID-19. The chain employs TRBV20-1 and TRBJ2-7; no reliable D call. Source: CD4+ T cells from blood, cultured in vitro, taken about 7 months after SARS-CoV-2 vaccination. CDR3 sequence reads: CSARDPFPPSYEQYF. The CDR3, as DNA: TGCAGTGCTAGAGATCCGTTTCCCCCCTCCTACGAGCAGTACTTC.